These 9 T cell receptor beta chains were sequenced from one sample in a study of blood T cell repertoires in COVID-19. Profiled with immunoSEQ multiplex PCR; TCRdb holds only in-frame clones, not every one. The sample lists approximately 230,000 clones, around four fifths seen once, with about 5.7% in the top ten. Sequencing input: peripheral blood. Source of these receptors: an elderly man with acute or convalescent COVID-19.

This clone was picked up a small number of times. V and J are TRBV4-1 and TRBJ2-7; D is unresolved. The CDR3 extends over 15 amino acids. V lost 4 bases and J 2 bases, leaving 15 bases between the germline ends. CDR1 is MGHRA and CDR2 is YSYEKL in the germline V gene. CDR3 in amino acids: CASSLTNGQTYEQYF. CDR3 bases: TGCGCCAGCAGCCTCACGAATGGCCAGACCTACGAGCAGTACTTC.

This chain connects TRBV7-2 to TRBJ1-5; D perhaps matches TRBD1 (5 bases). Germline V CDR1 and CDR2: SGHTA, FQGNSA. Trimming removed 5 bases at V and 2 bases at J, with 13 bases between. The CDR3 totals 15 residues. The CDR3 coding sequence is TGTGCCAGCAGCCTGCGGGGGGTCGGCAATCAGCCCCAGCATTTT. This encodes CASSLRGVGNQPQHF.

This rearrangement joins TRBV28 to TRBJ1-5, with TRBD1 as a possible D gene (5 bases). Trimming removed 10 bases at V and 7 bases at J, with 20 bases between. The germline V gene encodes CDR1 MDHEN and CDR2 SYDVKM. This CDR3 has 14 amino acids. DNA for the CDR3: TGTGCCACGCTTGCTAGGGGCCGAAGGCAGCCCCAGCATTTT. This sequence encodes CATLARGRRQPQHF.

A remark on this clone: Other DNA sequences in the same sample also yield this CDR3. This chain links TRBV11-1 with TRBJ1-1, with 7 bases identical to TRBD1. The V and J ends lost 5 bases and 0 bases, in that order; junction bases with no gene match: 6. Germline V lookup: CDR1 SGHAT, CDR2 FQDESV (reference sequence). The CDR3 consists of 15 residues. The CDR3 coding sequence is TGTGCCAGCAGCCCCCCGGGACAGATGAACACTGAAGCTTTCTTT. Residues: CASSPPGQMNTEAFF.

The V and J genes are TRBV6-1 and TRBJ1-4; 7 bases match TRBD1. With 1 base clipped from V and 3 bases from J, the junction kept 5 bases outside the gene matches. Germline values: CDR1 MNHNS, CDR2 SASEGT. The CDR3 contains 16 residues. The CDR3, as DNA: TGTGCCAGCAGTGAAGGGAAGGGGACAGCTAATGAAAAACTGTTTTTT. This gives the protein CASSEGKGTANEKLFF.

This chain connects TRBV6-6 to TRBJ2-1; maybe TRBD2 (5 bases). This CDR3 is 13 amino acids long. V gave up 6 bases and J gave up 9 bases, with 15 bases separating them. The germline V gene encodes CDR1 MNHNY and CDR2 SVGAGI (reference sequence). CDR3 nucleotides: TGTGCCAGCAGCGGGTACATCGGGGTTGAGCAGTTCTTC. Translated, it gives CASSGYIGVEQFF.

The chain links TRBV14 to TRBJ2-4; a possible D gene is TRBD1 (6 bases). The CDR3 is 13 residues long. The germline gives CDR1 SGHDN, CDR2 FVKESK. V lost 4 bases, J lost 4 bases, and 8 bases lay in between. Here the CDR3 DNA reads TGTGCCAGCAGCCTCGACAGGAAAAACATTCAGTACTTC. This gives the protein CASSLDRKNIQYF.

CDR3 protein: CAISETGQGAGYEQYF. The CDR3 nucleotides read TGTGCCATCAGTGAGACAGGACAGGGGGCAGGCTACGAGCAGTACTTC. This chain links TRBV10-3 with TRBJ2-7; TRBD1 matches at 11 bases. V shed 2 bases and J 3 bases; nucleotides not matched to a gene: 6. In germline, CDR1 is ENHRY, CDR2 SYGVKD. The CDR3 covers 16 residues.

The rearrangement links TRBV7-2 to TRBJ2-3; D is perhaps TRBD1 (6 bases). Trimming removed 6 bases at V and 1 base at J, with 17 bases between. The germline V gene encodes CDR1 SGHTA and CDR2 FQGNSA. The CDR3 is 16 residues long. The CDR3 DNA reads as TGTGCCAGCAGGAAAAGCCTGGGGGCTCGCACAGATACGCAGTATTTT. Translation: CASRKSLGARTDTQYF.